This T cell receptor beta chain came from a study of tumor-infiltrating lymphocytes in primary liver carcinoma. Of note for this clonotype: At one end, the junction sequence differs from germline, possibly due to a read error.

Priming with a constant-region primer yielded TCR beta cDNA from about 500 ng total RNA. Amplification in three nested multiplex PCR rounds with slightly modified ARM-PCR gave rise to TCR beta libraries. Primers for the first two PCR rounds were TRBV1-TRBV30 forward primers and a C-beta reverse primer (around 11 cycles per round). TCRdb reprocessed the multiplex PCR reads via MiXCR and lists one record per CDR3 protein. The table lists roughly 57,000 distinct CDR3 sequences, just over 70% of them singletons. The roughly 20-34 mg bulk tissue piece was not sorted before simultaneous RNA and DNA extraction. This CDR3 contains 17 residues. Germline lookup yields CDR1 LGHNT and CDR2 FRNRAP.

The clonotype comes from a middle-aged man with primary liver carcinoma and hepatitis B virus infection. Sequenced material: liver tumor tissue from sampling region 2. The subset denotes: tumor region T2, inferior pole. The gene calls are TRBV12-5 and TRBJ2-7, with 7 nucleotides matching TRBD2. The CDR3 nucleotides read TGTGCTAGTGTTTTGATACCGGGGACTAAGAGGGACTACGAGCAGCACTTC. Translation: CASVLIPGTKRDYEQHF. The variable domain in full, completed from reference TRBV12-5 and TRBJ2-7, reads DARVTQTPRHKVTEMGQEVTMRCQPILGHNTVFWYRQTMMQGLELLAYFRNRAPLDDSGMPKDRFSAEMPDATLATLKIQPSEPRDSAVYFCASVLIPGTKRDYEQHFGPGTRLTVT.